A selection of T cell receptor beta chains follows, all from one sample in a study of blood T cell repertoires in COVID-19. Sequencing used immunoSEQ multiplex PCR; TCRdb keeps in-frame clones, though not all of them. This table holds roughly 100,000 clones, 76% found once. The sample was peripheral blood. The origin of the receptors is an elderly man with COVID-19, enrolled during active disease. Both conserved end residues are part of each CDR3. The order of the fields is V gene, CDR3 length, D gene, clone size, J gene, CDR3 protein, CDR3 DNA. A D gene is named only where the DNA matches it firmly. For some rows the clone size is stated as once, few or many, or as a class when expanded; others skip it.

>TRBV6-5|13|-|-|TRBJ1-5
CASRTDLKGPQHF
TGTGCCAGCCGGACAGACTTAAAAGGGCCCCAGCATTTT
>TRBV5-4|12|-|-|TRBJ2-1
CASSLTPDEQFF
TGTGCCAGCAGCTTAACTCCCGATGAGCAGTTCTTC
>TRBV24-1|13|-|-|TRBJ2-4
CATSDGSRDIQYF
TGTGCCACCAGTGATGGGTCCCGGGACATTCAGTACTTC
>TRBV28|13|TRBD1|few|TRBJ1-2
CASSSGQGGGYTF
TGTGCCAGCAGTTCGGGACAGGGGGGTGGCTACACCTTC
>TRBV3-1/TRBV3-2|14|TRBD2|-|TRBJ2-2
CASRRLAETGELFF
TGTGCCAGCAGAAGACTAGCGGAAACCGGGGAGCTGTTTTTT
>TRBV24-1|17|TRBD2|-|TRBJ2-1
CATSDSPSSGRAGEQFF
TGTGCCACCAGTGATTCCCCTTCTAGCGGGAGGGCCGGGGAGCAGTTCTTC
>TRBV5-1|15|TRBD1|once|TRBJ2-1
CASSLPQGSGFEQFF
TGCGCCAGCAGCTTGCCACAGGGGTCAGGGTTTGAGCAGTTCTTC
>TRBV29-1|12|-|-|TRBJ1-2
CSVEDPRDSYTF
TGCAGCGTTGAAGACCCCCGAGACAGCTACACCTTC
>TRBV5-1|16|TRBD1|-|TRBJ2-7
CASSVAPGQGSYEQYF
TGCGCCAGCAGCGTTGCACCGGGACAGGGATCCTACGAGCAGTACTTC
>TRBV24-1|12|-|-|TRBJ1-1
CATSLRDTEAFF
TGTGCCACCAGCCTCAGGGACACTGAAGCTTTCTTT
>TRBV6-5|14|TRBD2|-|TRBJ2-7
CASRPGTSDYEQYF
TGTGCCAGCAGGCCCGGGACTAGCGACTACGAGCAGTACTTC
>TRBV30|13|-|few|TRBJ2-2
CAWSVELTGELFF
TGTGCCTGGAGTGTTGAGCTCACCGGGGAGCTGTTTTTT
>TRBV13|13|-|-|TRBJ2-1
CASSGGGTEEQFF
TGTGCCAGCAGCGGAGGAGGGACCGAAGAGCAGTTCTTC
>TRBV5-4|12|-|-|TRBJ1-1
CASRQPSGEAFF
TGTGCCAGCCGGCAACCCTCAGGGGAAGCTTTCTTT
>TRBV19|15|-|-|TRBJ1-5
CASSIHGGVPQPQHF
TGTGCCAGTAGTATACATGGAGGGGTTCCTCAGCCCCAGCATTTT
>TRBV29-1|11|-|-|TRBJ1-2
CSASQGYGYTF
TGCAGCGCCTCCCAGGGCTATGGCTACACCTTC
>TRBV28|14|-|-|TRBJ2-3
CASSLFGDTDTQYF
TGTGCCAGCAGTTTATTCGGGGATACAGATACGCAGTATTTT
>TRBV6-1|15|-|-|TRBJ2-6
CASSELYSGANVLTF
TGTGCCAGCAGTGAACTGTACTCTGGGGCCAACGTCCTGACTTTC
>TRBV27|15|TRBD2|few|TRBJ2-5
CASSLVAGGRETQYF
TGTGCCAGCAGTTTAGTAGCGGGAGGGCGAGAGACCCAGTACTTC
>TRBV2|16|TRBD2|-|TRBJ2-3
CASSVLAGSRGDTQYF
TGTGCCAGCAGTGTACTAGCGGGATCTAGGGGAGATACGCAGTATTTT
>TRBV7-2|12|TRBD1|-|TRBJ1-4
CASSLAPGQLFF
TGTGCCAGCAGCTTAGCCCCGGGACAGCTGTTTTTT
>TRBV2|14|TRBD2|few|TRBJ2-1
CASKAEAGGVEQFF
TGTGCCAGCAAGGCCGAAGCGGGAGGGGTTGAGCAGTTCTTC
>TRBV20-1|14|-|-|TRBJ2-5
CSASVQGPLETQYF
TGCAGTGCTAGTGTACAGGGTCCACTGGAGACCCAGTACTTC
>TRBV4-3|16|-|-|TRBJ2-7
CASSHLRVDSGVEQYF
TGCGCCAGCAGCCACTTACGGGTGGACTCTGGGGTCGAGCAGTACTTC
>TRBV9|18|TRBD2|-|TRBJ2-7
CASSVNPRAGGNSYEQYF
TGTGCCAGCAGCGTAAATCCCCGAGCGGGAGGCAACTCCTACGAGCAGTACTTC
>TRBV27|17|TRBD1|-|TRBJ2-5
CASSLFGTGSLMETQYF
TGTGCCAGCAGTTTATTTGGGACAGGTAGCCTGATGGAGACCCAGTACTTC
>TRBV20-1|13|-|-|TRBJ1-5
CSASRGAGQPQHF
TGCAGTGCTAGTCGCGGGGCGGGTCAGCCCCAGCATTTT
>TRBV9|14|TRBD2|-|TRBJ2-5
CASSESGNGETQYF
TGTGCCAGCAGCGAAAGCGGGAACGGAGAGACCCAGTACTTC
>TRBV6-2/TRBV6-3|12|-|-|TRBJ2-7
CASSYWGDEQYF
TGTGCCAGCAGTTATTGGGGCGACGAGCAGTACTTC
>TRBV14|16|-|-|TRBJ2-1
CASSQDSVPLYNEQFF
TGTGCCAGCAGCCAAGATTCAGTCCCGCTCTACAATGAGCAGTTCTTC
>TRBV5-1|13|-|-|TRBJ2-1
CASSVDRFHEQFF
TGCGCCAGCAGCGTAGACAGGTTCCATGAGCAGTTCTTC
>TRBV28|11|-|few|TRBJ1-2
CASVANYGYTF
TGTGCCAGTGTAGCTAACTATGGCTACACCTTC
>TRBV29-1|15|TRBD1|-|TRBJ1-1
CSVESPTGSRTEAFF
TGCAGCGTTGAATCACCGACAGGGTCGAGAACTGAAGCTTTCTTT
>TRBV28|15|-|-|TRBJ1-4
CASSPLVATNEKLFF
TGTGCCAGCAGTCCCCTTGTTGCAACTAATGAAAAACTGTTTTTT
>TRBV5-1|16|TRBD2|-|TRBJ2-3
CASSLGLAINTDTQYF
TGCGCCAGCAGCTTGGGACTAGCGATCAACACAGATACGCAGTATTTT
>TRBV28|15|TRBD1|once|TRBJ1-4
CASSPGSRGNEKLFF
TGTGCCAGCAGCCCCGGATCCAGGGGGAATGAAAAACTGTTTTTT
>TRBV3-1/TRBV3-2|14|-|-|TRBJ2-3
CASSQVAATDTQYF
TGTGCCAGCAGCCAAGTGGCCGCCACAGATACGCAGTATTTT
>TRBV6-2/TRBV6-3|18|TRBD1|-|TRBJ2-7
CASSFPRLGTGVPSRQYF
TGTGCCAGCAGTTTTCCTCGACTCGGGACAGGGGTCCCAAGTAGGCAGTACTTC
>TRBV28|14|TRBD2|-|TRBJ2-1
CASSDAGAYNEQFF
TGTGCCAGCAGCGACGCGGGAGCCTACAATGAGCAGTTCTTC
>TRBV7-9|16|-|-|TRBJ2-1
CASSLGSGGAYNEQFF
TGTGCCAGCAGCTTAGGTTCGGGGGGCGCATACAATGAGCAGTTCTTC
>TRBV5-4|14|TRBD1|-|TRBJ1-4
CASSSRTGDEKLFF
TGTGCCAGCAGCTCAAGGACAGGGGATGAAAAACTGTTTTTT